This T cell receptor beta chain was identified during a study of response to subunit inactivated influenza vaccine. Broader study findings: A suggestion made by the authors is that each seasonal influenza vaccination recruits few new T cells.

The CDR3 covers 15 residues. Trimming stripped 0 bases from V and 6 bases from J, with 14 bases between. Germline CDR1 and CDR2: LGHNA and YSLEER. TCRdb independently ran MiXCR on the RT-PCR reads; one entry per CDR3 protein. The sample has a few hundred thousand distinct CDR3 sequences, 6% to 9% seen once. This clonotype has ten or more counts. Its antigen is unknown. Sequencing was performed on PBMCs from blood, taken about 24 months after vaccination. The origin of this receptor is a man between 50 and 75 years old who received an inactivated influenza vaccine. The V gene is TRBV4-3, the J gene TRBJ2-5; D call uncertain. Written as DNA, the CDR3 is TGCGCCAGCAGCCAAGATTCTTCTCGGCGGCAGACCCAGTACTTC. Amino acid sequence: CASSQDSSRRQTQYF.